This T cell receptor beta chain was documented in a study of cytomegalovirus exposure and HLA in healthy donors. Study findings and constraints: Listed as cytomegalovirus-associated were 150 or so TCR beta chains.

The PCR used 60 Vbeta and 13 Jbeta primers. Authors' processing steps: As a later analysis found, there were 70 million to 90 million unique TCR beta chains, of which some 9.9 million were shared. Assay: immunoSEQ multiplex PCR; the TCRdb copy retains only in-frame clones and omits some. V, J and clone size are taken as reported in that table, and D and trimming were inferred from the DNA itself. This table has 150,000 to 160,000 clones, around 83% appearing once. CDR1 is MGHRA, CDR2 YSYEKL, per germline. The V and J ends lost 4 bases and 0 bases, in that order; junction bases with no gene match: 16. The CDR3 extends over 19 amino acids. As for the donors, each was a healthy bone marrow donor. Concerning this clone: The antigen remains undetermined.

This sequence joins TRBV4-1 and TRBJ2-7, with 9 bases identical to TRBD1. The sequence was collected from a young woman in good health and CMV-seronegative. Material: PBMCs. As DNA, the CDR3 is TGCGCCAGCAGCCGGGAGAGGGGCGTGGACAGGGGAGGCTCCTACGAGCAGTACTTC. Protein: CASSRERGVDRGGSYEQYF.